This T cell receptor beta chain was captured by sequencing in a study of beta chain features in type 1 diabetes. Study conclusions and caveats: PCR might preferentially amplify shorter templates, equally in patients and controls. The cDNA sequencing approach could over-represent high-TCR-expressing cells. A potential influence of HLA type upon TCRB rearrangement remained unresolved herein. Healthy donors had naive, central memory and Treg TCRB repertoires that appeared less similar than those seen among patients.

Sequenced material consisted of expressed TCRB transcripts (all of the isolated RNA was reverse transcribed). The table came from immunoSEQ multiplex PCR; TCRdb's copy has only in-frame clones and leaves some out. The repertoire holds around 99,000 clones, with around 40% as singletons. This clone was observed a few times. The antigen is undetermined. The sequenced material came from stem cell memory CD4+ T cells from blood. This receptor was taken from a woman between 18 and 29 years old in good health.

CDR3 in amino acids: CASSASWTSGRYEQYF. Here the CDR3 DNA reads TGCGCCAGCAGCGCCTCCTGGACTAGCGGGCGATACGAGCAGTACTTC. The V and J genes are TRBV5-1 and TRBJ2-7, with TRBD2 matching over 11 bases. Germline V gives CDR1 SGHRS, CDR2 YFSETQ. The trim removed 4 bases at V and 4 bases at J, leaving 10 bases unmatched. This CDR3 is 16 amino acids long.